The 32 T cell receptor beta chains presented below share a single source sample, sequenced in a study of PD-1 blockade in classical Hodgkin lymphoma. Indicated time point: cycle 4 day 1 (C4D1), after less than 7 weeks of nivolumab. Every patient experienced relapse after autologous stem cell transplantation, and brentuximab vedotin exposure varied. The table came from immunoSEQ multiplex PCR; TCRdb's copy has only in-frame clones and leaves some out. The repertoire consists of more than 20,000 clones, with around 84% occurring once and the leading ten covering 6% to 6.5%. Sample: peripheral blood mononuclear cells (PBMCs), taken before the fourth cycle of nivolumab. All receptors derive from a human donor with classical Hodgkin lymphoma.

V usage is TRBV14 and J usage is TRBJ2-1; 7 bases align to TRBD2. CDR1 is SGHDN, CDR2 FVKESK, per germline. This CDR3 spans 15 amino acids. V was pared by 4 bases and J by 2 bases, with 5 bases of the junction left unmatched. The CDR3 spells CASSPRTSPYNEQFF. CDR3 nucleotide sequence: TGTGCCAGCAGCCCGCGGACTAGTCCCTACAATGAGCAGTTCTTC.

The chain has TRBV5-1 and TRBJ1-3; 7 nucleotides align to TRBD1. V was pared by 4 bases and J by 0 bases, with 4 bases of the junction left unmatched. This CDR3 contains 15 residues. Looked up from germline, CDR1 is SGHRS and CDR2 is YFSETQ. The CDR3 sequence: CASSPTGPSGNTIYF. CDR3 DNA sequence: TGCGCCAGCAGCCCGACAGGGCCCTCTGGAAACACCATATATTTT. The full variable domain, with the rest looked up from reference TRBV5-1 and TRBJ1-3, is KAGVTQTPRYLIKTRGQQVTLSCSPISGHRSVSWYQQTPGQGLQFLFEYFSETQRNKGNFPGRFSGRQFSNSRSEMNVSTLELGDSALYLCASSPTGPSGNTIYFGEGSWLTVV.

This chain's CDR3 is CASSPGQGDSPLHF. DNA for the CDR3: TGTGCCAGCTCACCCGGACAGGGAGATTCACCCCTCCACTTT. This sequence joins TRBV18 and TRBJ1-6; 8 bases line up with TRBD1. CDR1 is KGHSH and CDR2 is LQKENI in the germline V gene. V was clipped by 3 bases and J by 8 bases; unmatched bases: 3. This CDR3 spans 14 amino acids.

The rearrangement links TRBV6-1 to TRBJ2-1, with TRBD2 identical over 14 bases. The CDR3 length is 17 residues. J lost 6 bases, V lost 1 base, and 5 bases had no gene match. Per the germline V gene, CDR1 is MNHNS and CDR2 is SASEGT. CDR3 DNA: TGTGCCAGCAGTGAAGGGAGGGGACTAGCGGGAGCCAATGAGCAGTTCTTC. Translating gives CASSEGRGLAGANEQFF.

This chain connects TRBV28 to TRBJ2-7; 15 bases align to TRBD2. Per the germline V gene, CDR1 is MDHEN and CDR2 is SYDVKM. Unmatched junction bases numbered 7, after V lost 7 bases and J lost 6 bases. The CDR3 is made up of 15 amino acids. The chain's CDR3 is CASTPWTSGRGEQYF. Here the CDR3 DNA reads TGTGCCAGCACCCCCTGGACTAGCGGGAGGGGCGAGCAGTACTTC.

V usage is TRBV20-1 and J usage is TRBJ1-1; D is unresolved. CDR1 and CDR2 from the germline V gene are DFQATT and SNEGSKA (reference sequence). This CDR3 spans 11 amino acids. With 5 bases removed from V and 4 bases from J, the gap between germline ends came to 8 bases. The DNA for the CDR3 is TGCAGTGCTCCGGTCGCCACTGAAGCTTTCTTT. This translates into CSAPVATEAFF.

As DNA, the CDR3 is TGTGCCATCAGTGGCCCCTCCGAGCGGGAGAGCCCCGGGGAGCTGTTTTTT. This encodes CAISGPSERESPGELFF. The chain carries TRBV10-3 and TRBJ2-2, with TRBD2 matching over 8 bases. J gave up 6 bases and V 4 bases, and 13 bases lay outside the gene matches. Looked up from germline, CDR1 is ENHRY and CDR2 is SYGVKD. This CDR3 is 17 amino acids long.

V usage is TRBV27 and J usage is TRBJ2-2; D perhaps matches TRBD2 (7 bases). Germline V lookup: CDR1 MNHEY, CDR2 SMNVEV (reference sequence). This CDR3 region has 16 residues. Trimming took 0 bases from V and 1 from J, leaving 9 bases between them. This chain's CDR3 is CASSLSRGRNTGELFF. CDR3 nucleotides: TGTGCCAGCAGTTTATCGCGGGGGCGGAACACCGGGGAGCTGTTTTTT.

This rearrangement joins TRBV18 to TRBJ2-5; D gene ambiguous. CDR3 length: 12 residues. The V end lost 6 bases, the J end lost 2 bases, and 7 bases lay between the germline ends. Germline CDR1 and CDR2: KGHSH and LQKENI. This chain's CDR3 is CASSHKQETQYF. CDR3 sequence (DNA): TGTGCCAGCTCCCACAAACAAGAGACCCAGTACTTC.

The chain couples TRBV7-9 to TRBJ2-7, with D possibly matching TRBD2 (5 bases). The CDR3 extends over 14 amino acids. V was trimmed by 3 bases and J by 7 bases, leaving 16 bases between them. Germline V gene data show CDR1 as SEHNR and CDR2 as FQNEAQ (reference sequence). The CDR3 loop is CASSFPQNWREQYF. The CDR3 DNA reads TGTGCCAGCAGCTTCCCCCAGAATTGGAGGGAGCAGTACTTC.

The J gene is TRBJ2-2, the V gene TRBV27, with D hard to call. The germline V gene encodes CDR1 MNHEY and CDR2 SMNVEV (reference sequence). With 5 bases removed from V and 8 bases from J, the gap between germline ends came to 9 bases. The CDR3 runs to 12 residues. CDR3 DNA: TGTGCCAGCAGTCTTGGTTTAGGGGAGCTGTTTTTT. Translated: CASSLGLGELFF.

The chain has TRBV14 and TRBJ2-4; no reliable D call. Germline V lookup: CDR1 SGHDN, CDR2 FVKESK. CDR3 length equals 14 residues. V was cut by 0 bases and J by 6 bases, with 9 bases left in between. The chain's CDR3 is CASSQDWVVNIQYF. The DNA of the CDR3 is TGTGCCAGCAGCCAAGATTGGGTAGTAAACATTCAGTACTTC.

The chain carries TRBV19 and TRBJ1-5; tentatively, D is TRBD1 (6 bases). This CDR3 has 15 amino acids. In germline, CDR1 is LNHDA, CDR2 SQIVND (reference sequence). The V end was cut by 2 bases, the J end by 5 bases, with 13 bases between. This CDR3 reads CASSITGSVYQPQHF. The CDR3 coding sequence is TGTGCCAGTAGTATAACAGGGAGTGTGTATCAGCCCCAGCATTTT.

The rearrangement joins TRBV27 to TRBJ1-1; D is perhaps TRBD1 (6 bases). Looked up from germline, CDR1 is MNHEY and CDR2 is SMNVEV (reference sequence). With 3 bases removed from V and 4 bases from J, the gap between germline ends came to 15 bases. The CDR3 is 15 amino acids. Written as DNA, the CDR3 is TGTGCCAGCAGTTTGTCCCGGACAGTGGGCACTGAAGCTTTCTTT. Its protein is CASSLSRTVGTEAFF.

This chain joins TRBV10-3 and TRBJ1-2; D is unresolved. Germline CDR1 is ENHRY and CDR2 is SYGVKD. V was trimmed by 3 bases and J by 4 bases, leaving 12 bases between them. CDR3 size: 14 residues. The chain's CDR3 is CAISDSRGTYGYTF. CDR3 DNA: TGTGCCATCAGTGACTCCCGGGGTACCTATGGCTACACCTTC.

This clone was seen a single time. The chain joins TRBV7-9 to TRBJ2-7; unclear D gene. Trimming left V 5 bases short and J 4 bases short, with 9 bases between. The CDR3 length is 12 residues. Germline CDR1 is SEHNR and CDR2 is FQNEAQ (reference sequence). The CDR3 is CASSRELYEQYF. DNA of the CDR3: TGTGCCAGCAGCAGAGAACTTTACGAGCAGTACTTC.

This clone occurred a few times. The chain recombines TRBV5-1 with TRBJ2-5, with D perhaps assigned TRBD1 or TRBD2 (5 bases each). The CDR3 consists of 15 residues. V was shortened by 0 bases and J by 2 bases, with 11 bases between the two germline ends. Per germline, CDR1 SGHRS and CDR2 YFSETQ. This CDR3 reads CASSLGGTLQETQYF. CDR3 in DNA: TGCGCCAGCAGCTTGGGGGGGACCTTGCAAGAGACCCAGTACTTC.

This sequence joins TRBV7-2 and TRBJ2-2; 11 nucleotides align to TRBD2. V lost 5 bases, J lost 6 bases, and 11 bases stayed unmatched. The CDR3 loop spans 17 amino acids. Germline V gene data show CDR1 as SGHTA and CDR2 as FQGNSA. The CDR3 loop reads CASSRLLAGGLSGELFF. The DNA of the CDR3 is TGTGCCAGCAGCAGATTGCTAGCGGGAGGATTATCCGGGGAGCTGTTTTTT. The full variable domain, completed using reference TRBV7-2 and TRBJ2-2, is GAGVSQSPSNKVTEKGKDVELRCDPISGHTALYWYRQSLGQGLEFLIYFQGNSAPDKSGLPSDRFSAERTGGSVSTLTIQRTQQEDSAVYLCASSRLLAGGLSGELFFGEGSRLTVL.

The sample holds one count of this clone. The V call is TRBV5-4, the J call TRBJ2-7; 14 bases are a match to TRBD2. CDR3 length: 19 amino acids. J gave up 4 bases and V 0 bases, and 12 bases lay outside the gene matches. Germline V gene sequence: CDR1 SGHNT, CDR2 YYREEE (reference sequence). CDR3 in DNA: TGTGCCAGCAGCTTGGGGACCGGGACTAGCGGGAGCTGGGTATACGAGCAGTACTTC. Its protein is CASSLGTGTSGSWVYEQYF. The full variable domain, with the rest looked up from reference TRBV5-4 and TRBJ2-7, is ETGVTQSPTHLIKTRGQQVTLRCSSQSGHNTVSWYQQALGQGPQFIFQYYREEENGRGNFPPRFSGLQFPNYSSELNVNALELDDSALYLCASSLGTGTSGSWVYEQYFGPGTRLTVT.

J is TRBJ1-2 and V is TRBV19, with D possibly being TRBD1 (6 bases). From germline, CDR1 is LNHDA and CDR2 SQIVND (reference sequence). The CDR3 is 15 residues long. The ends were cut back, 0 bases at V and 4 bases at J, with 12 bases in the middle. CDR3 amino acids: CASSIETGGSYGYTF. DNA for the CDR3: TGTGCCAGTAGTATAGAAACGGGGGGCAGCTATGGCTACACCTTC.

The CDR3 here is CASSVRGPLSTEAFF. CDR3 bases: TGTGCCAGCAGTGTGCGGGGCCCATTGAGCACTGAAGCTTTCTTT. This chain connects TRBV2 to TRBJ1-1; the D gene is possibly TRBD1 (5 bases). This CDR3 has 15 residues. Trimming shortened V by 4 bases and J by 4 bases, and 16 bases separated the two germline ends. Germline V gene lookup returns CDR1 SNHLY and CDR2 FYNNEI.

The V call is TRBV2, the J call TRBJ2-7; D not resolved. Per the germline V gene, CDR1 is SNHLY and CDR2 is FYNNEI. The CDR3 has 11 amino acids. V was shortened by 4 bases and J by 6 bases, with 7 bases between the two germline ends. The CDR3 loop reads CASSAPREQYF. The CDR3 region has the DNA TGTGCCAGCAGTGCCCCCCGCGAGCAGTACTTC.

V and J are TRBV23-1 and TRBJ1-5, with D perhaps TRBD1 (6 bases). TRBV23-1 is an ORF, and what it does is uncertain. CDR3 size: 17 residues. Trimming pared 3 bases from V and 5 bases from J, leaving 20 bases between. Written as DNA, the CDR3 is TGCGCCAGCAGTCAGGCGATTACAGGGCGCGGGGATCAGCCCCAGCATTTT. Its protein product is CASSQAITGRGDQPQHF.

The chain couples TRBV28 to TRBJ1-1; possibly TRBD1 for D (6 bases). This CDR3 has 18 residues. Germline assignment: CDR1 MDHEN and CDR2 SYDVKM. Trimming left V 3 bases short and J 2 bases short, with 22 bases between. The CDR3 sequence: CASSFTPGAPRPNTEAFF. CDR3 in DNA: TGTGCCAGCAGTTTCACCCCAGGGGCTCCAAGGCCTAACACTGAAGCTTTCTTT.

In nucleotides, the CDR3 is TGCGCCAGCAGCCAAGCGTTCGGGTCCAGACCTTATGGCTACACCTTC. Its protein is CASSQAFGSRPYGYTF. The rearrangement links TRBV4-3 to TRBJ1-2; D not certain. This CDR3 has 16 amino acids. V lost 1 base and J 5 bases, leaving 17 bases between the germline ends. Germline values: CDR1 LGHNA, CDR2 YSLEER.

V and J are TRBV30 and TRBJ2-3; D is perhaps TRBD2 (6 bases). Germline CDR1 reads GTSNPN; CDR2 reads SVGIG (reference sequence). CDR3 length equals 10 residues. V gave up 5 bases and J gave up 6 bases, with 6 bases separating them. This CDR3 is CAWGGDTQYF. DNA of the CDR3: TGTGCCTGGGGGGGGGATACGCAGTATTTT. The whole variable domain, filled in from reference TRBV30 and TRBJ2-3, reads SQTIHQWPATLVQPVGSPLSLECTVEGTSNPNLYWYRQAAGRGLQLLFYSVGIGQISSEVPQNLSASRPQDRQFILSSKKLLLSDSGFYLCAWGGDTQYFGPGTRLTVL.

Judged by abundance, this clone is medium-sized (0.01 to 0.1%). The chain combines TRBV28 with TRBJ2-2; the match to TRBD2 covers 9 bases. Per the germline V gene, CDR1 is MDHEN and CDR2 is SYDVKM. The CDR3 contains 15 residues. With V trimmed by 5 bases and J by 5 bases, 6 bases remained unmatched. Here the CDR3 reads CASSQIAGETGELFF. The CDR3 DNA follows: TGTGCCAGCAGTCAAATAGCGGGAGAGACCGGGGAGCTGTTTTTT.

This chain connects TRBV2 to TRBJ1-1, with D unresolved. The CDR3 runs 13 residues. V was trimmed by 6 bases and J by 0 bases, leaving 8 bases between them. Germline lookup yields CDR1 SNHLY and CDR2 FYNNEI. The CDR3: CASSHQMNTEAFF. In DNA form, the CDR3 reads TGTGCCAGCAGCCATCAGATGAACACTGAAGCTTTCTTT.

V is TRBV5-6 and J is TRBJ1-4; 8 bases are a match to TRBD1. The length of the CDR3 is 14 residues. In germline, CDR1 is SGHDT, CDR2 YYEEEE. Losses at the gene ends were 3 bases for V and 7 bases for J; bases not matched to a gene: 5. This CDR3 is CASSSDRAGEKLFF. The CDR3 DNA follows: TGTGCCAGCAGCTCGGACAGGGCAGGTGAAAAACTGTTTTTT.

The chain employs TRBV28 and TRBJ2-3; TRBD2 might be the D (6 bases). The CDR3 loop spans 13 amino acids. Germline V gives CDR1 MDHEN, CDR2 SYDVKM. With 5 bases removed from V and 2 bases from J, the gap between germline ends came to 8 bases. The CDR3 protein is CASSQGLTDTQYF. The CDR3 bases are TGTGCCAGCAGTCAGGGACTCACAGATACGCAGTATTTT.

This clone appeared a few times. The chain links TRBV29-1 to TRBJ2-3, with no clear D. This CDR3 comprises 12 residues. V lost 5 bases to trimming and J lost 6 bases, with 12 bases between them. Germline V gene sequence: CDR1 SQVTM, CDR2 ANQGSEA. The CDR3 region is CSVLAAGDTQYF. CDR3 DNA: TGCAGCGTTCTCGCGGCTGGGGATACGCAGTATTTT.

The genes are TRBV14 and TRBJ2-7; 7 bases agree with TRBD1. Per the germline V gene, CDR1 is SGHDN and CDR2 is FVKESK. The CDR3 is 16 amino acids. V lost 4 bases and J lost 4; bases outside the gene matches: 13. In nucleotides, the CDR3 is TGTGCCAGCAGCCCCCTAGGCAGACAGGGTTTATACGAGCAGTACTTC. Translating it yields CASSPLGRQGLYEQYF.